These T cell receptor beta chains were read from a single sample in a study of cytomegalovirus exposure and HLA in healthy donors. Sequenced by immunoSEQ multiplex PCR; TCRdb stores in-frame clones only, minus some. The data show tens of thousands of clones, around 82% seen once. Sequenced sample: PBMCs. These receptors were taken from a woman between 18 and 30 years old in good health and CMV-seropositive. The CDR3 runs from the conserved cysteine through the conserved F or W. D genes are given only for firm matches. Some rows have no size entry. The others give once, few or many, or a class for an expanded clone.

>TRBJ2-2|-|-|TRBV7-8
CASSLGRVGTGELFF
TGTGCCAGCAGCTTAGGCAGGGTGGGGACCGGGGAGCTGTTTTTT
>TRBJ2-1|few|TRBD1|TRBV5-1
CASSSATGGHNEQFF
TGCGCCAGCAGCTCCGCGACAGGGGGCCACAATGAGCAGTTCTTC
>TRBJ2-1|-|-|TRBV6-5
CASKRGSAGNEQFF
TGTGCCAGCAAAAGGGGCTCGGCCGGGAATGAGCAGTTCTTC
>TRBJ2-7|once|TRBD1|TRBV7-2
CASSSNDNPNRGFNEQYF
TGTGCCAGCAGTTCCAACGACAACCCAAACAGGGGGTTCAACGAGCAGTACTTC
>TRBJ2-1|once|-|TRBV5-1
CASSPGSGYNEQFF
TGCGCCAGCAGCCCTGGGTCAGGGTACAATGAGCAGTTCTTC
>TRBJ2-7|-|-|TRBV4-1
CASSRTGQYEQYF
TGCGCCAGCAGCCGAACGGGACAATACGAGCAGTACTTC
>TRBJ1-6|-|TRBD1|TRBV6-5
CASSSQTGANSPLHF
TGTGCCAGCAGTTCGCAGACAGGGGCTAATTCACCCCTCCACTTT
>TRBJ2-2|-|-|TRBV4-1
CASSQGEGRANTGELFF
TGCGCCAGCAGCCAAGGAGAGGGAAGAGCGAACACCGGGGAGCTGTTTTTT
>TRBJ2-5|-|-|TRBV5-4
CASSLAEEETQYF
TGTGCCAGCAGCTTGGCGGAGGAAGAGACCCAGTACTTC
>TRBJ2-7|-|TRBD2|TRBV9
CASSVGQRGYEQYF
TGTGCCAGCAGCGTAGGGCAGCGGGGATACGAGCAGTACTTC
>TRBJ1-3|-|-|TRBV6-5
CASSYLRHSGNTIYF
TGTGCCAGCAGTTACCTTAGACACTCTGGAAACACCATATATTTT
>TRBJ2-5|-|-|TRBV6-1
CASRLLAGTGETQYF
TGTGCCAGCAGGCTACTAGCGGGGACAGGGGAGACCCAGTACTTC
>TRBJ1-6|-|-|TRBV9
CASSVGISSYNSPLHF
TGTGCCAGCAGCGTAGGCATTAGCTCCTATAATTCACCCCTCCACTTT
>TRBJ1-1|-|TRBD1|TRBV18
CASCPRQGTEAFF
TGTGCCAGCTGCCCCCGACAGGGGACTGAAGCTTTCTTT
>TRBJ2-3|-|TRBD2|TRBV10-3
CAISFSGGTTDTQYF
TGTGCCATCAGCTTTAGCGGGGGAACAACAGATACGCAGTATTTT
>TRBJ1-5|-|-|TRBV30
CAWSPQGVQPQHF
TGTGCCTGGAGTCCTCAGGGTGTCCAGCCCCAGCATTTT
>TRBJ1-4|-|-|TRBV23-1
CASSQSRRGQLNEKLFF
TGCGCCAGCAGTCAATCGAGACGGGGACAACTTAATGAAAAACTGTTTTTT
>TRBJ2-2|-|-|TRBV7-9
CASSLGSSGELYTGELFF
TGTGCCAGCAGCTTAGGTTCTTCGGGAGAACTGTACACCGGGGAGCTGTTTTTT
>TRBJ2-2|-|-|TRBV5-4
CASSLGTTNTGELFF
TGTGCCAGCAGCCTCGGGACAACGAACACCGGGGAGCTGTTTTTT
>TRBJ2-1|-|-|TRBV30
CACQDTRGAYNEQFF
TGTGCCTGCCAAGACACAAGGGGTGCGTACAATGAGCAGTTCTTC
>TRBJ1-4|-|-|TRBV4-3
CASSQGGGDNEKLFF
TGCGCCAGCAGCCAAGGAGGGGGGGATAATGAAAAACTGTTTTTT
>TRBJ2-3|once|-|TRBV10-3
CAISESGRGTDTQYF
TGTGCCATCAGTGAGTCTGGTCGGGGCACAGATACGCAGTATTTT
>TRBJ2-6|-|-|TRBV4-1
CASSQVGGSLNYSGANVLTF
TGCGCCAGCAGCCAAGTTGGAGGCAGCCTAAACTACTCTGGGGCCAACGTCCTGACTTTC
>TRBJ2-2|few|-|TRBV19
CASSTRHANTGELFF
TGTGCCAGTAGTACGCGACATGCGAACACCGGGGAGCTGTTTTTT
>TRBJ2-3|-|TRBD2|TRBV7-9
CASSLGTSGVADTQYF
TGTGCCAGCAGCTTAGGGACTAGCGGGGTAGCGGATACGCAGTATTTT
>TRBJ2-3|-|-|TRBV6-5
CASSPNRLTDTQYF
TGTGCCAGCAGTCCCAACCGACTGACAGATACGCAGTATTTT
>TRBJ1-2|-|TRBD1|TRBV27
CASSRQGANYGYTF
TGTGCCAGCAGTCGACAGGGGGCAAACTATGGCTACACCTTC
>TRBJ1-4|-|-|TRBV2
CASIRTDNEKLFF
TGTGCCAGCATCCGGACAGACAATGAAAAACTGTTTTTT
>TRBJ1-1|-|-|TRBV7-6
CASSQQGSEAFF
TGTGCCAGCAGTCAACAGGGCTCTGAAGCTTTCTTT
>TRBJ1-1|-|-|TRBV7-2
CASSFRGSDTEAFF
TGTGCCAGCAGCTTTAGGGGGTCTGACACTGAAGCTTTCTTT
>TRBJ2-4|-|-|TRBV2
CASLSAKNIQYF
TGTGCCAGCTTATCGGCCAAAAACATTCAGTACTTC
>TRBJ1-2|once|TRBD1|TRBV7-2
CASSLAGQVYGYTF
TGTGCCAGCAGCCTCGCGGGACAGGTCTATGGCTACACCTTC
>TRBJ2-5|-|-|TRBV6-1
CASSERGPYQETQYF
TGTGCCAGCAGTGAAAGGGGTCCGTACCAAGAGACCCAGTACTTC
>TRBJ1-4|-|TRBD1|TRBV28
CASEDRTNEKLFF
TGTGCCAGCGAGGACAGGACTAATGAAAAACTGTTTTTT
>TRBJ1-5|-|-|TRBV4-1
CASSLGLTGGTQPQHF
TGCGCCAGCAGCCTAGGTCTGACGGGGGGGACTCAGCCCCAGCATTTT
>TRBJ2-1|few|TRBD2|TRBV27
CASSSAGTSASKREFF
TGTGCCAGCAGTTCAGCCGGGACTAGTGCCTCCAAGAGAGAGTTCTTC
>TRBJ1-3|-|TRBD1|TRBV14
CASSQLRDRSLRNTIYF
TGTGCCAGCAGCCAGCTCCGGGACAGGAGTTTGAGAAACACCATATATTTT
>TRBJ2-7|-|-|TRBV11-2
CASSEQGMDEQYF
TGTGCCAGCAGCGAACAGGGTATGGACGAGCAGTACTTC
>TRBJ1-5|-|-|TRBV7-8
CASSSRDNNQPQHF
TGTGCCAGCAGCTCCAGGGATAACAATCAGCCCCAGCATTTT
>TRBJ1-3|-|-|TRBV4-3
CASSQEVGASRNTIYF
TGCGCCAGCAGCCAAGAAGTAGGGGCGTCAAGAAACACCATATATTTT
>TRBJ2-7|few|-|TRBV19
CASSPAWAGAIAYEQYF
TGTGCCAGTAGCCCCGCGTGGGCGGGGGCTATAGCCTACGAGCAGTACTTC
>TRBJ2-2|-|TRBD1|TRBV5-1
CASRSGQGGTGELFF
TGCGCCAGCAGATCCGGACAGGGAGGCACCGGGGAGCTGTTTTTT
>TRBJ1-5|once|-|TRBV30
CAWSGTGQPQHF
TGTGCCTGGAGTGGGACTGGTCAGCCCCAGCATTTT
>TRBJ2-7|few|TRBD1|TRBV7-2
CASSRTGTGYEQYF
TGTGCCAGCAGCCGTACCGGGACAGGCTACGAGCAGTACTTC
>TRBJ2-4|-|-|TRBV30
CAWSKSLQGWIAKNIQYF
TGTGCCTGGAGTAAGAGTCTACAGGGATGGATAGCCAAAAACATTCAGTACTTC
>TRBJ2-7|-|-|TRBV7-9
CASSFGHYEQYF
TGTGCCAGCAGCTTTGGACACTACGAGCAGTACTTC
>TRBJ2-3|-|-|TRBV2
CASSEWGTRPDTQYF
TGTGCCAGCAGTGAATGGGGGACTCGACCAGATACGCAGTATTTT